Below, 14 T cell receptor beta chains from the same sample are listed, as sequenced in a study of post-analysis software for immune sequencing data. Study-level results: The study found TRBV5-6, TRBV5-1 and TRBV20-1 among a few TRBV segments more frequent in patients than controls.

Incorporated into the TCR beta cDNA libraries were unique molecular identifiers, which served to reduce PCR and sequencing biases. Via MiXCR, TCRdb re-called the PCR reads, giving one row per CDR3 protein. The sample lists roughly 670,000 distinct CDR3 sequences, approximately 60% occurring once. No cognate antigen is known for these TCRs. Material: blood. All receptors derive from a girl aged 2-9 years with multiple sclerosis.

The sample holds a few counts of this clonotype. The V gene is TRBV20-1, the J gene TRBJ2-1; TRBD2 aligns across 15 bases. V was pared by 5 bases and J by 1 base, with 3 bases of the junction left unmatched. Germline V gene data show CDR1 as DFQATT and CDR2 as SNEGSKA (reference sequence). The CDR3 covers 16 residues. Here the CDR3 reads CSAEGLAGGSYNEQFF. The DNA of the CDR3 is TGCAGTGCTGAAGGACTAGCGGGAGGGTCCTACAATGAGCAGTTCTTC.

This sequence joins TRBV29-1 and TRBJ2-1; possible D gene TRBD2, 5 bases. Looked up from germline, CDR1 is SQVTM and CDR2 is ANQGSEA. This CDR3 comprises 16 residues. The V gene lost 5 bases and the J gene lost 4 bases, with 21 bases spanning the gap. CDR3 in DNA: TGCAGCGTTTCACCCCGACGCCGAGGGATTTACAATGAGCAGTTCTTC. Protein sequence: CSVSPRRRGIYNEQFF.

The chain couples TRBV6-6 to TRBJ2-6, with D uncertain. Germline lookup yields CDR1 MNHNY and CDR2 SVGAGI (reference sequence). This CDR3 is 13 amino acids long. V was clipped by 5 bases and J by 2 bases, with 4 bases between them. The CDR3 loop reads CASSDPGANVLTF. CDR3 nucleotide sequence: TGTGCCAGCAGTGACCCTGGGGCCAACGTCCTGACTTTC.

This rearrangement joins TRBV6-5 to TRBJ1-2; D possibly corresponds to TRBD1 (5 bases). The CDR3 contains 16 residues. Germline CDR1 and CDR2: MNHEY and SVGAGI. V lost 0 bases and J 2 bases, leaving 13 bases between the germline ends. Here the CDR3 DNA reads TGTGCCAGCAGTTACTCGACCGGGGACGTCAACTATGGCTACACCTTC. Translation: CASSYSTGDVNYGYTF.

This clonotype occurred once. CDR3 amino acids: CASTLAGANVLTF. The CDR3 nucleotides are TGTGCCAGCACGCTGGCTGGGGCCAACGTCCTGACTTTC. The genes are TRBV7-9 and TRBJ2-6; D remains ambiguous. Germline CDR1 and CDR2: SEHNR and FQNEAQ (reference sequence). The CDR3 runs 13 residues. With 7 bases removed from V and 2 bases from J, the gap between germline ends came to 6 bases.

The rearrangement links TRBV29-1 to TRBJ2-7; either TRBD1 or TRBD2 may fit D (6 bases each). CDR1 SQVTM and CDR2 ANQGSEA come from the germline V gene. The CDR3 has 13 residues. V was clipped by 3 bases and J by 6 bases, with 15 bases between them. The CDR3 spells CSVEGGGRFEQYF. The CDR3 nucleotides read TGCAGCGTTGAGGGGGGCGGAAGGTTCGAGCAGTACTTC.

This clonotype has a handful of counts. The V and J genes are TRBV5-1 and TRBJ2-1, with D unclear. This CDR3 spans 13 amino acids. V lost 4 bases, J lost 5 bases, and 10 bases lay in between. Germline V gene data show CDR1 as SGHRS and CDR2 as YFSETQ. CDR3 loop: CASSTGPDNEQFF. The CDR3 DNA reads TGCGCCAGCAGCACCGGACCAGACAATGAGCAGTTCTTC.

The V call is TRBV20-1, the J call TRBJ2-5, with a tentative D call TRBD2 (6 bases). Deletions cut 2 bases from V and 1 base from J, with 17 bases between. The CDR3 totals 16 residues. Germline CDR1 and CDR2: DFQATT and SNEGSKA (reference sequence). CDR3 bases: TGCAGTGCTAGATCCCTTGGGAGGATTACCCAAGAGACCCAGTACTTC. Protein product: CSARSLGRITQETQYF.

The gene calls are TRBV5-6 and TRBJ1-2; D gene uncertain. Germline CDR1 SGHDT, CDR2 YYEEEE. The ends were cut back, 0 bases at V and 5 bases at J, with 5 bases in the middle. The CDR3 has 12 residues. For the CDR3, the DNA is TGTGCCAGCAGCTTGGAGGTGTATGGCTACACCTTC. Protein sequence: CASSLEVYGYTF.

This clonotype has just a few counts. The chain uses TRBV7-9 and TRBJ1-4; D not certain. Deletions cut 1 base from V and 8 bases from J, with 8 bases between. Germline values: CDR1 SEHNR, CDR2 FQNEAQ (reference sequence). CDR3 size: 13 residues. CDR3 sequence (DNA): TGTGCCAGCAGCTTAGATATCGGAGAAAAACTGTTTTTT. Translated, it gives CASSLDIGEKLFF.

This clonotype appeared a few times. The V and J genes are TRBV6-6 and TRBJ1-2; 7 bases are shared with TRBD1. Germline values: CDR1 MNHNY, CDR2 SVGAGI (reference sequence). V shed 5 bases, J shed 0 bases, and the junction held 6 bases outside the gene matches. The CDR3 spans 15 residues. The CDR3 loop reads CASSQKGAANYGYTF. The CDR3 bases are TGTGCCAGCAGTCAGAAGGGGGCGGCTAACTATGGCTACACCTTC.

This clonotype was picked up a small number of times. The chain carries TRBV24-1 and TRBJ2-3; TRBD2 is a possible D gene (6 bases). V dropped 5 bases and J dropped 5 bases, with 13 bases sitting between them. CDR3 length: 14 residues. Germline V CDR1 and CDR2: KGHDR, SFDVKD. This chain's CDR3 is CATSGGGAVDTQYF. The CDR3 region has the DNA TGTGCCACCAGTGGTGGAGGGGCAGTAGATACGCAGTATTTT.

The chain carries TRBV6-8 and TRBJ2-7, with 10 nucleotides matching TRBD2. Germline CDR1 and CDR2: MNHGY and SAAAGT. There are 13 residues in the CDR3. J gave up 4 bases and V 8 bases, and 5 bases lay outside the gene matches. CDR3 sequence (DNA): TGTGCCAGCCCACAGACTAGCGGGTACGAGCAGTACTTC. Its translation is CASPQTSGYEQYF.

This rearrangement joins TRBV10-3 to TRBJ2-7; D is ambiguous. The CDR3 totals 12 residues. Germline V gene data show CDR1 as ENHRY and CDR2 as SYGVKD. The V end was cut by 2 bases, the J end by 7 bases, with 9 bases between. The CDR3, as DNA: TGTGCCATCAGTGAGACCCCTCGGGAGCAGTACTTC. Its protein product is CAISETPREQYF.